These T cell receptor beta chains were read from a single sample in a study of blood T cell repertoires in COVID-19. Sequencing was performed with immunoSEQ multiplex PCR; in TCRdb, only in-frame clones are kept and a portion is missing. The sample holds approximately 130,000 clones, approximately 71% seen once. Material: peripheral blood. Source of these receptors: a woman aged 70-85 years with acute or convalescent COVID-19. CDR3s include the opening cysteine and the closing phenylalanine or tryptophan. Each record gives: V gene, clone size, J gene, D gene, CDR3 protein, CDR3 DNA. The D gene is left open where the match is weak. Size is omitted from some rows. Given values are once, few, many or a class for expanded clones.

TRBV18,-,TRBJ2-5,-,CASSPPGGSKETQYF,TGTGCCAGCTCACCACCGGGGGGAAGTAAAGAGACCCAGTACTTC
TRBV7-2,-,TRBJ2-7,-,CASSPGAYSGQYF,TGTGCCAGCAGCCCGGGAGCTTACTCGGGGCAGTACTTC
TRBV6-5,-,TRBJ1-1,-,CASGNREGSTEAFF,TGTGCCAGTGGAAACAGGGAAGGGAGCACTGAAGCTTTCTTT
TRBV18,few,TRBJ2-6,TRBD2,CASSPRLAGVDSGANVLTF,TGTGCCAGCTCACCTCGACTAGCGGGAGTTGACTCTGGGGCCAACGTCCTGACTTTC
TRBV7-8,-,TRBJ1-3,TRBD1,CASSLEGAGSSGNTIYF,TGTGCCAGCAGCTTAGAGGGGGCAGGCAGCTCTGGAAACACCATATATTTT
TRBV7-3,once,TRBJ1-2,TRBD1,CASSPGQGYGYTF,TGTGCCAGCAGCCCCGGACAGGGCTATGGCTACACCTTC
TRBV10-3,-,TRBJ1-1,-,CAISGRRENTEAFF,TGTGCCATCAGTGGCCGTCGGGAAAACACTGAAGCTTTCTTT
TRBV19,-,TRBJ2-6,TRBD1,CATRDRGGSGANVLTF,TGTGCCACCCGGGACAGGGGGGGCTCTGGGGCCAACGTCCTGACTTTC
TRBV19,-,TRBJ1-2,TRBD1,CASGTGKNYGYTF,TGTGCCAGTGGGACAGGAAAGAACTATGGCTACACCTTC
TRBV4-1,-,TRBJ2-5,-,CASSQERDTQETQYF,TGCGCCAGCAGCCAGGAGCGGGACACGCAAGAGACCCAGTACTTC
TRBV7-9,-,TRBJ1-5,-,CASSLDNNQPQHF,TGTGCCAGCAGCTTAGACAACAATCAGCCCCAGCATTTT
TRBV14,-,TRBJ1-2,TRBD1,CASSQRLGQGLFYGYTF,TGTGCCAGCAGCCAACGGTTGGGACAGGGCCTCTTTTATGGCTACACCTTC
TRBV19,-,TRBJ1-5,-,CASSIGGGSLGNQPQHF,TGTGCCAGTAGTATAGGGGGGGGAAGCCTTGGGAATCAGCCCCAGCATTTT
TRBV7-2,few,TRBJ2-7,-,CASSLFGRDSYEQYF,TGTGCCAGCAGCTTATTCGGCAGGGATTCCTACGAGCAGTACTTC
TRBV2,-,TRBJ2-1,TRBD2,CASSEGRAGGYNEQFF,TGTGCCAGCAGTGAGGGTCGGGCGGGGGGCTACAATGAGCAGTTCTTC
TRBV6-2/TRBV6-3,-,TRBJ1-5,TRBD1,CASSFLVTGENYSNQPQHF,TGTGCCAGCAGTTTCCTAGTGACAGGGGAGAATTATAGCAATCAGCCCCAGCATTTT
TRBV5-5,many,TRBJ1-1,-,CASSIWDLITEAFF,TGTGCCAGCAGCATATGGGACTTGATCACTGAAGCTTTCTTT
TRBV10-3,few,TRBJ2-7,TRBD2,CAISVRTSGSYEQYF,TGTGCCATCAGTGTTCGGACTAGCGGGAGCTACGAGCAGTACTTC
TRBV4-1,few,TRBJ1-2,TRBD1,CASSLLWTGDYGYTF,TGCGCCAGCAGCCTGCTTTGGACAGGGGACTATGGCTACACCTTC
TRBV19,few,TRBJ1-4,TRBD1,CASSIGDRVHSEKLFF,TGTGCCAGTAGTATAGGAGACAGGGTTCACAGTGAAAAACTGTTTTTT
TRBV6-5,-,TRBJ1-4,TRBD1,CASSYGQGNEKLFF,TGTGCCAGCAGTTACGGACAGGGTAATGAAAAACTGTTTTTT
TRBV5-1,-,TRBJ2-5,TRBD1,CASSLGPMDRGETQYF,TGCGCCAGCAGCTTGGGACCCATGGACAGGGGGGAGACCCAGTACTTC
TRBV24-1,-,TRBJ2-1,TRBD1,CATSDFSGQGASEQFF,TGTGCCACCAGTGATTTCTCCGGACAGGGGGCGTCTGAGCAGTTCTTC
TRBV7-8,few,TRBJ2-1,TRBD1,CASSPLAGPQGAEFF,TGTGCCAGCTCACCACTGGCGGGGCCCCAGGGGGCAGAGTTCTTC